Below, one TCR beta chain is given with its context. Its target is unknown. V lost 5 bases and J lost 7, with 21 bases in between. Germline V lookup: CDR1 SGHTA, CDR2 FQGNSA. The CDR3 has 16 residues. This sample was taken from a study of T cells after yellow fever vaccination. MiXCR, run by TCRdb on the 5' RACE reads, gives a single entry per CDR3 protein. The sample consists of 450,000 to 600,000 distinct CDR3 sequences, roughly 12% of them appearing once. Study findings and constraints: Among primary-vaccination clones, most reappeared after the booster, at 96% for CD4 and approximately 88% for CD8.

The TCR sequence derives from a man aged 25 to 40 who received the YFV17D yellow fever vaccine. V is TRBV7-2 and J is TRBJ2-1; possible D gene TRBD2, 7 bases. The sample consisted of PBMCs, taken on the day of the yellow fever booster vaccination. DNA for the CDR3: TGTGCCAGCAGCCGGACTGGGGGCGGGAGATCAAATGAGCAGTTCTTC. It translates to CASSRTGGGRSNEQFF.